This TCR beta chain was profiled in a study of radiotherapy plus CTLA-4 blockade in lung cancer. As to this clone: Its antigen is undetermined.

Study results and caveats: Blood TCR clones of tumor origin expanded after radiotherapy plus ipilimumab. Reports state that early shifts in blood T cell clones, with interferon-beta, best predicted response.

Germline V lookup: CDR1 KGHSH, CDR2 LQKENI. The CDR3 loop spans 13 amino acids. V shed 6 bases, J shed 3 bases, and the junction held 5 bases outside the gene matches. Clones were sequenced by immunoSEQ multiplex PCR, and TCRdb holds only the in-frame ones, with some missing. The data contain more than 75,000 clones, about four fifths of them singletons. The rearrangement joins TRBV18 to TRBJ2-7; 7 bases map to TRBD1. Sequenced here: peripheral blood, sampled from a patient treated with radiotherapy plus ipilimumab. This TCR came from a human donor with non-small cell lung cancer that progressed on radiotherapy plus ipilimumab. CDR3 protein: CASSRGQNYEQYF. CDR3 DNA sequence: TGTGCCAGCTCCCGGGGACAGAACTACGAGCAGTACTTC.